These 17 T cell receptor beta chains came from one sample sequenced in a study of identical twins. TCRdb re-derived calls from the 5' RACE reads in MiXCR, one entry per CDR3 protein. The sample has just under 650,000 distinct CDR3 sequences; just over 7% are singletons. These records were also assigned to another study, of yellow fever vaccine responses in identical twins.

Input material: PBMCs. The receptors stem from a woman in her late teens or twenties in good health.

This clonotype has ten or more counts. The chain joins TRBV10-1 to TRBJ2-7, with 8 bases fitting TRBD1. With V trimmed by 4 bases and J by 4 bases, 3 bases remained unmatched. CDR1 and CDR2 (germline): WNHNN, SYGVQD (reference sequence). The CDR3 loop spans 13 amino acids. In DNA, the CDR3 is TGCGCCAGCAGTGGACAGGGGAAATACGAGCAGTACTTC. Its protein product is CASSGQGKYEQYF.

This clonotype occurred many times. This chain's CDR3 is CSAGRLAEQFF. The CDR3 DNA sequence: TGCAGTGCTGGGAGACTAGCGGAGCAGTTCTTC. The chain is built from TRBV20-1 and TRBJ2-1, with 8 bases that match TRBD2. V trimming: 5 bases; J trimming: 10 bases; junction bases outside the gene matches: 4. The germline V gene has CDR1 DFQATT and CDR2 SNEGSKA (reference sequence). The CDR3 covers 11 residues.

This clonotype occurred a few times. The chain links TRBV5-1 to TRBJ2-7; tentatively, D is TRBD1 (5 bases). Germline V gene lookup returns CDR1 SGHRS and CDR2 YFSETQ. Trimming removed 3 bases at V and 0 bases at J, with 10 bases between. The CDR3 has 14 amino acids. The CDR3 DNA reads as TGCGCCAGCAGCTGGGGCATTGGCTCCTACGAGCAGTACTTC. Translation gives CASSWGIGSYEQYF. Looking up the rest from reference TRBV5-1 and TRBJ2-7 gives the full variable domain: KAGVTQTPRYLIKTRGQQVTLSCSPISGHRSVSWYQQTPGQGLQFLFEYFSETQRNKGNFPGRFSGRQFSNSRSEMNVSTLELGDSALYLCASSWGIGSYEQYFGPGTRLTVT.

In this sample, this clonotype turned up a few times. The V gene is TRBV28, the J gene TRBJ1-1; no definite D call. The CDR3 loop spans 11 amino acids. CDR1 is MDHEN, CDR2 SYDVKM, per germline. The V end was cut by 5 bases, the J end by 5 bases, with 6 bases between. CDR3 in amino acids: CASSPLTEAFF. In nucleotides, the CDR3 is TGTGCCAGCAGTCCTCTAACTGAAGCTTTCTTT.

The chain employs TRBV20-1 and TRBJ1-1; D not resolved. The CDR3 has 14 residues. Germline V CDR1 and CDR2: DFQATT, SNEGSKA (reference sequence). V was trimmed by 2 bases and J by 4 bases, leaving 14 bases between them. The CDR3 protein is CSARRPGSGTEAFF. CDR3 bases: TGCAGTGCTAGAAGACCCGGTTCTGGCACTGAAGCTTTCTTT.

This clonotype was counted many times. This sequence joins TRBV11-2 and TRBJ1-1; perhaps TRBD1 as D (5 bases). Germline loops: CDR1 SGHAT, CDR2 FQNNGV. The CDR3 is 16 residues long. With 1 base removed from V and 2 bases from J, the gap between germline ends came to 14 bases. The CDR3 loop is CASSLAPGDRNTEAFF. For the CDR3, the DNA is TGTGCCAGCAGCTTAGCGCCGGGGGACCGAAACACTGAAGCTTTCTTT.

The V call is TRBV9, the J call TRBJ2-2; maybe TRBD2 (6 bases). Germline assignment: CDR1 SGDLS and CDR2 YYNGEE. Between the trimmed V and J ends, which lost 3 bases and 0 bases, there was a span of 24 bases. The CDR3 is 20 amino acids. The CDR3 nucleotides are TGTGCCAGCAGCGGAGGAGGAGACTCTAGCGCCCTGTCGAACACCGGGGAGCTGTTTTTT. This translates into CASSGGGDSSALSNTGELFF.

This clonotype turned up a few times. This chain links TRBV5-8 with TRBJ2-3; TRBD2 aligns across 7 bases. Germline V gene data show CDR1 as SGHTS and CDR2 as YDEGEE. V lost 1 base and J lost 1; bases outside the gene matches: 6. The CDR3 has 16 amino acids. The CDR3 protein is CASSLREGLGTDTQYF. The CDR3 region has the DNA TGTGCCAGCAGCTTGAGGGAGGGCCTAGGCACAGATACGCAGTATTTT. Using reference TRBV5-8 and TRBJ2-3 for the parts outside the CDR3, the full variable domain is EAGVTQSPTHLIKTRGQQATLRCSPISGHTSVYWYQQALGLGLQFLLWYDEGEERNRGNFPPRFSGRQFPNYSSELNVNALELEDSALYLCASSLREGLGTDTQYFGPGTRLTVL.

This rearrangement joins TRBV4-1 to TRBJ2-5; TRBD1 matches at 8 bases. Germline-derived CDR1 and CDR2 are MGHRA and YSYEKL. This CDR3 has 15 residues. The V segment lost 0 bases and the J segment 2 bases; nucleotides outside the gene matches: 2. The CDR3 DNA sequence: TGCGCCAGCAGCCAAGACGACAGGGGTCAAGAGACCCAGTACTTC. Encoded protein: CASSQDDRGQETQYF.

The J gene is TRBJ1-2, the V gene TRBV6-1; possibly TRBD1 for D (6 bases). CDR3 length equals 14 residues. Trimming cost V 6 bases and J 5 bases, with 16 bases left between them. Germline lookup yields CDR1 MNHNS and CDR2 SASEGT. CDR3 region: CASRGTNTAYGYTF. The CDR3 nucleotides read TGTGCCAGCAGAGGGACAAACACCGCTTATGGCTACACCTTC.

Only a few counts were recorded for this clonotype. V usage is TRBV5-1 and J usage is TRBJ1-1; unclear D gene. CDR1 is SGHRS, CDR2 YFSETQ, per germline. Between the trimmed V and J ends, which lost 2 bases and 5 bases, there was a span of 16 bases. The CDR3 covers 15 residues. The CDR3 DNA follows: TGCGCCAGCAGCTTTGGGTCATCGGTCGCAACTGAAGCTTTCTTT. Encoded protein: CASSFGSSVATEAFF.

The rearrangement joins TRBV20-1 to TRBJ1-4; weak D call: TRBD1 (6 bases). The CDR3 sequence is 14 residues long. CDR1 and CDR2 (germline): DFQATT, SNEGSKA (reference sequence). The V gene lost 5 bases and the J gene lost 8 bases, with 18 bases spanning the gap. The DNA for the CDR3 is TGCAGTGCTCGTCCCAGCGGGACATCCGAAAAACTGTTTTTT. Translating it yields CSARPSGTSEKLFF.

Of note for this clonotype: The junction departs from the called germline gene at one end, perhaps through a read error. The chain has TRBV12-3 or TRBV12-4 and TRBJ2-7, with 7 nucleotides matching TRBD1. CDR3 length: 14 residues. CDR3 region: CASSLSSQGLPYDF. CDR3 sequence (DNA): TGTGCCAGCAGTTTGAGTTCACAGGGGCTACCCTACGACTTC.

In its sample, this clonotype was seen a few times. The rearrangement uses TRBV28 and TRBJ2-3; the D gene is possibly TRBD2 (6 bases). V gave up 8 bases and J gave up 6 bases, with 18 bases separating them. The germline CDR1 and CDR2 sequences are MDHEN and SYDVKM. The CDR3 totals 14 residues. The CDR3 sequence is CASAVRGGGDTQYF. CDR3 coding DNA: TGTGCCAGCGCCGTAAGGGGCGGAGGGGATACGCAGTATTTT.

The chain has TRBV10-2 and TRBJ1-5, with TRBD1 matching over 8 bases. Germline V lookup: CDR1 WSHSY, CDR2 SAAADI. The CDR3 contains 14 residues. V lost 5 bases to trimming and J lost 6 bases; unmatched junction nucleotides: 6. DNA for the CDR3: TGCGCCAGCAGTACCCGGGACAGGTCTCAGCCCCAGCATTTT. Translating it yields CASSTRDRSQPQHF.

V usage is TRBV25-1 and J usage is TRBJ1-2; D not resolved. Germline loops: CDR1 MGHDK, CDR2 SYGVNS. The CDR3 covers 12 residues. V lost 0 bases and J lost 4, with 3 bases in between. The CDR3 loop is CASSEYSYGYTF. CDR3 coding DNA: TGTGCCAGCAGTGAATACAGCTATGGCTACACCTTC.

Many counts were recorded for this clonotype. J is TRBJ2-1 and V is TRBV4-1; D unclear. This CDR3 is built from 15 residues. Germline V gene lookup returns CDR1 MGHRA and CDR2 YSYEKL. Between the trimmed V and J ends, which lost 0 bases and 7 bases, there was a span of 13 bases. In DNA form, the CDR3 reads TGCGCCAGCAGCCAAGATAATAGGGTATGGAATGAGCAGTTCTTC. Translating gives CASSQDNRVWNEQFF.